This entry concerns a single TCR beta chain. Its antigen is unknown. This sample was taken from a study of T cell responses to AZD1222 COVID-19 vaccine. Assay: immunoSEQ multiplex PCR; the TCRdb copy retains only in-frame clones and omits some. The sample has fewer than 120,000 clones, roughly 92% seen once. General study findings and limits: Across the whole spike, CD4 TCRs peaked at regions 160-218 and 743-854. White British donors predominated, females outnumbered males, and clonal diversity was possibly underestimated. At baseline, seropositivity was found in only 5 to 7 AZD1222 recipients. Sampling captured repertoires only after the peak T cell response.

The CDR3 length is 16 residues. Germline V gene lookup returns CDR1 SGHTA and CDR2 FQGTGA. The trim removed 4 bases at V and 4 bases at J, leaving 7 bases unmatched. This clonotype was obtained from an adult who received the AZD1222 COVID-19 vaccine. The gene calls are TRBV7-3 and TRBJ2-2, with 9 bases matching TRBD1. Specimen: peripheral blood, collected 28 days after the second AZD1222 dose. CDR3 in amino acids: CASSSRQGGGTGELFF. DNA for the CDR3: TGTGCCAGCAGCTCCCGACAGGGGGGAGGCACCGGGGAGCTGTTTTTT.